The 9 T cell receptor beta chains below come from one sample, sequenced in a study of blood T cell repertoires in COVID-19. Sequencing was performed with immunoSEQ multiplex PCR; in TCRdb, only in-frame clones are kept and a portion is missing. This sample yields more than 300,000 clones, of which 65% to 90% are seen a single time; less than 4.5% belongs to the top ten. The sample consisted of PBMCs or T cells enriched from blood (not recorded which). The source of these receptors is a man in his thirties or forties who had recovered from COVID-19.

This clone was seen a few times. The CDR3 here is CASSQDSLGTQYF. The CDR3 DNA reads TGTGCCAGCAGCCAAGATAGTCTTGGTACGCAGTATTTT. The chain combines TRBV14 with TRBJ2-3; D remains ambiguous. V was clipped by 0 bases and J by 8 bases, with 9 bases between them. Germline CDR1 SGHDN, CDR2 FVKESK. The CDR3 runs 13 residues.

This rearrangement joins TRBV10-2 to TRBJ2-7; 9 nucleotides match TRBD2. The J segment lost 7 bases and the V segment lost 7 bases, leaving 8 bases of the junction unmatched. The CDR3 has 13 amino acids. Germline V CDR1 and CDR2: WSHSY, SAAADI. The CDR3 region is CASTSGDTVEQYF. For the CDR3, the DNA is TGCGCCAGCACTAGCGGGGATACGGTGGAGCAGTACTTC.

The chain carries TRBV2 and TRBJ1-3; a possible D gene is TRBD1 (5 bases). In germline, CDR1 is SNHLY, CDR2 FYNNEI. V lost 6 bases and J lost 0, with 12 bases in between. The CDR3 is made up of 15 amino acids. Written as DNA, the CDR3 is TGTGCCAGCAGCCAACAGGTATTCTCTGGAAACACCATATATTTT. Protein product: CASSQQVFSGNTIYF.

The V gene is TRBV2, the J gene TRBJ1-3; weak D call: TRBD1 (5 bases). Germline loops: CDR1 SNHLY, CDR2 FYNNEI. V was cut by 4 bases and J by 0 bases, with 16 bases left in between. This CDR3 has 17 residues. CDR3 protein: CASSAWGQRSSGNTIYF. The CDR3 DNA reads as TGTGCCAGCAGTGCCTGGGGCCAAAGGAGCTCTGGAAACACCATATATTTT.

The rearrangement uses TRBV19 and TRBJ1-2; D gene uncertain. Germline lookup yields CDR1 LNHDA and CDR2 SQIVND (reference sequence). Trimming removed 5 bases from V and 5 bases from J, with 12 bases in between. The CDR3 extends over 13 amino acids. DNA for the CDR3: TGTGCCAGTAGTTACAGTCCGGCATATGGCTACACCTTC. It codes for CASSYSPAYGYTF. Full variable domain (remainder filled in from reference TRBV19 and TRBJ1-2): DGGITQSPKYLFRKEGQNVTLSCEQNLNHDAMYWYRQDPGQGLRLIYYSQIVNDFQKGDIAEGYSVSREKKESFPLTVTSAQKNPTAFYLCASSYSPAYGYTFGSGTRLTVV.

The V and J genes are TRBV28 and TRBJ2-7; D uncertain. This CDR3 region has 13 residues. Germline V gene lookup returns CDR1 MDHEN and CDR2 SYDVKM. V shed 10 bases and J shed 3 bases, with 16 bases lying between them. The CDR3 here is CATHAGFYYEQYF. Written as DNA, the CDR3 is TGTGCCACCCACGCAGGATTTTACTACGAGCAGTACTTC.

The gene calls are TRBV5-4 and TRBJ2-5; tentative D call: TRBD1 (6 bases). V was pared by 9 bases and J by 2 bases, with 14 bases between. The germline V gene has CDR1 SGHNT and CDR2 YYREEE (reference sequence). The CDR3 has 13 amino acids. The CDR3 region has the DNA TGTGCCATCATCCCGACAGGACAAGAGACCCAGTACTTC. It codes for CAIIPTGQETQYF.

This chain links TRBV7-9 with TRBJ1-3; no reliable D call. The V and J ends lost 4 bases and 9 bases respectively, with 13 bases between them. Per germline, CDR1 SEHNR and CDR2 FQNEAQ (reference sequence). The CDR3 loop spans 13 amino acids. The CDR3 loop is CASSWSEGGTIYF. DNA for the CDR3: TGTGCCAGCAGCTGGAGCGAGGGAGGCACCATATATTTT.

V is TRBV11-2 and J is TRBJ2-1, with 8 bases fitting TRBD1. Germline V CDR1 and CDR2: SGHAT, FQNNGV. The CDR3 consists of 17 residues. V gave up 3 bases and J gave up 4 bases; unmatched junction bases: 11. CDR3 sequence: CASSLAFRDRYYNEQFF. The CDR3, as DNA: TGTGCCAGCAGCTTGGCCTTCCGGGACAGGTATTACAATGAGCAGTTCTTC.